A selection of T cell receptor beta chains follows, all from one sample in a study of blood T cells in healthy people across ages. TCRdb re-called the 5' RACE reads through MiXCR, storing one row per CDR3 protein. The profile shows around 990,000 distinct CDR3 sequences, more than 30% of them singletons. Sequencing input: blood. All receptors come from a man aged 18 to 30 in good health. Each CDR3 is given with its conserved first and last residue. The D gene is left open where the match is weak. Clone size appears in some rows only: once, few, many, or a class for an expanded clone.

j_call	v_call	d_call	clone_size	cdr3_aa	cdr3_nt
TRBJ2-7	TRBV28	NA	NA	CASSPGVLGSSYEQYF	TGTGCCAGCAGTCCCGGGGTGCTGGGGAGCTCCTACGAGCAGTACTTC
TRBJ2-1	TRBV12-3/TRBV12-4	TRBD2	few	CASTHTGLAGYNEQFF	TGTGCCAGCACCCATACGGGACTAGCGGGCTACAATGAGCAGTTCTTC
TRBJ2-3	TRBV5-4	NA	NA	CASSSAGRMTDTQYF	TGTGCCAGCAGCTCCGCCGGGAGAATGACAGATACGCAGTATTTT
TRBJ1-5	TRBV20-1	NA	few	CSARPGTSNQPQHF	TGCAGTGCTCGACCGGGGACCTCCAATCAGCCCCAGCATTTT
TRBJ1-6	TRBV27	NA	NA	CASSLSTGSVSPLHF	TGTGCCAGCAGTTTATCGACGGGTTCGGTTTCACCCCTCCACTTT
TRBJ2-3	TRBV6-2/TRBV6-3	NA	few	CASNKVPDTQYF	TGTGCCAGCAATAAGGTCCCAGATACGCAGTATTTT
TRBJ2-5	TRBV20-1	TRBD2	once	CSATWGLAGSETQYF	TGCAGTGCTACTTGGGGGCTAGCGGGATCCGAGACCCAGTACTTC
TRBJ1-2	TRBV10-3	NA	NA	CAISPGRGDYGYTF	TGTGCCATCAGCCCAGGGCGCGGTGACTATGGCTACACCTTC
TRBJ2-7	TRBV2	NA	NA	CASSDGSYNYEQYF	TGTGCCAGCAGTGATGGCTCTTACAACTACGAGCAGTACTTC
TRBJ2-2	TRBV9	NA	NA	CASSVVPGTGELFF	TGTGCCAGCAGCGTGGTCCCGGGCACCGGGGAGCTGTTTTTT
TRBJ1-4	TRBV7-2	TRBD1	few	CASSLVRGRNEKLFF	TGTGCCAGCAGCTTAGTTAGGGGGCGAAATGAAAAACTGTTTTTT
TRBJ2-4	TRBV7-2	NA	NA	CTSSLEHLNIQYF	TGTACCAGCAGCTTAGAACACTTAAACATTCAGTACTTC